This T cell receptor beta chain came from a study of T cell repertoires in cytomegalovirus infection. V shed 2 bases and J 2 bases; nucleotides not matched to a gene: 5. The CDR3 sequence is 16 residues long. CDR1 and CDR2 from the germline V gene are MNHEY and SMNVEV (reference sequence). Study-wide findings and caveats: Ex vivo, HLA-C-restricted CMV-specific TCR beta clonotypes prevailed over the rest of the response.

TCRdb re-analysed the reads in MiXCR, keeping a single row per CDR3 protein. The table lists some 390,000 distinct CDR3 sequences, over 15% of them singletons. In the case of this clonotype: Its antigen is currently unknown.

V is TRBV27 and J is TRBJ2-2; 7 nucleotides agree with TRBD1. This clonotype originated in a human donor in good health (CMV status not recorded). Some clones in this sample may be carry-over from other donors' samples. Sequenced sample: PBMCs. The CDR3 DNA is TGTGCCAGCAGTTTACGTGACAGGGTAAACACCGGGGAGCTGTTTTTT. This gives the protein CASSLRDRVNTGELFF.